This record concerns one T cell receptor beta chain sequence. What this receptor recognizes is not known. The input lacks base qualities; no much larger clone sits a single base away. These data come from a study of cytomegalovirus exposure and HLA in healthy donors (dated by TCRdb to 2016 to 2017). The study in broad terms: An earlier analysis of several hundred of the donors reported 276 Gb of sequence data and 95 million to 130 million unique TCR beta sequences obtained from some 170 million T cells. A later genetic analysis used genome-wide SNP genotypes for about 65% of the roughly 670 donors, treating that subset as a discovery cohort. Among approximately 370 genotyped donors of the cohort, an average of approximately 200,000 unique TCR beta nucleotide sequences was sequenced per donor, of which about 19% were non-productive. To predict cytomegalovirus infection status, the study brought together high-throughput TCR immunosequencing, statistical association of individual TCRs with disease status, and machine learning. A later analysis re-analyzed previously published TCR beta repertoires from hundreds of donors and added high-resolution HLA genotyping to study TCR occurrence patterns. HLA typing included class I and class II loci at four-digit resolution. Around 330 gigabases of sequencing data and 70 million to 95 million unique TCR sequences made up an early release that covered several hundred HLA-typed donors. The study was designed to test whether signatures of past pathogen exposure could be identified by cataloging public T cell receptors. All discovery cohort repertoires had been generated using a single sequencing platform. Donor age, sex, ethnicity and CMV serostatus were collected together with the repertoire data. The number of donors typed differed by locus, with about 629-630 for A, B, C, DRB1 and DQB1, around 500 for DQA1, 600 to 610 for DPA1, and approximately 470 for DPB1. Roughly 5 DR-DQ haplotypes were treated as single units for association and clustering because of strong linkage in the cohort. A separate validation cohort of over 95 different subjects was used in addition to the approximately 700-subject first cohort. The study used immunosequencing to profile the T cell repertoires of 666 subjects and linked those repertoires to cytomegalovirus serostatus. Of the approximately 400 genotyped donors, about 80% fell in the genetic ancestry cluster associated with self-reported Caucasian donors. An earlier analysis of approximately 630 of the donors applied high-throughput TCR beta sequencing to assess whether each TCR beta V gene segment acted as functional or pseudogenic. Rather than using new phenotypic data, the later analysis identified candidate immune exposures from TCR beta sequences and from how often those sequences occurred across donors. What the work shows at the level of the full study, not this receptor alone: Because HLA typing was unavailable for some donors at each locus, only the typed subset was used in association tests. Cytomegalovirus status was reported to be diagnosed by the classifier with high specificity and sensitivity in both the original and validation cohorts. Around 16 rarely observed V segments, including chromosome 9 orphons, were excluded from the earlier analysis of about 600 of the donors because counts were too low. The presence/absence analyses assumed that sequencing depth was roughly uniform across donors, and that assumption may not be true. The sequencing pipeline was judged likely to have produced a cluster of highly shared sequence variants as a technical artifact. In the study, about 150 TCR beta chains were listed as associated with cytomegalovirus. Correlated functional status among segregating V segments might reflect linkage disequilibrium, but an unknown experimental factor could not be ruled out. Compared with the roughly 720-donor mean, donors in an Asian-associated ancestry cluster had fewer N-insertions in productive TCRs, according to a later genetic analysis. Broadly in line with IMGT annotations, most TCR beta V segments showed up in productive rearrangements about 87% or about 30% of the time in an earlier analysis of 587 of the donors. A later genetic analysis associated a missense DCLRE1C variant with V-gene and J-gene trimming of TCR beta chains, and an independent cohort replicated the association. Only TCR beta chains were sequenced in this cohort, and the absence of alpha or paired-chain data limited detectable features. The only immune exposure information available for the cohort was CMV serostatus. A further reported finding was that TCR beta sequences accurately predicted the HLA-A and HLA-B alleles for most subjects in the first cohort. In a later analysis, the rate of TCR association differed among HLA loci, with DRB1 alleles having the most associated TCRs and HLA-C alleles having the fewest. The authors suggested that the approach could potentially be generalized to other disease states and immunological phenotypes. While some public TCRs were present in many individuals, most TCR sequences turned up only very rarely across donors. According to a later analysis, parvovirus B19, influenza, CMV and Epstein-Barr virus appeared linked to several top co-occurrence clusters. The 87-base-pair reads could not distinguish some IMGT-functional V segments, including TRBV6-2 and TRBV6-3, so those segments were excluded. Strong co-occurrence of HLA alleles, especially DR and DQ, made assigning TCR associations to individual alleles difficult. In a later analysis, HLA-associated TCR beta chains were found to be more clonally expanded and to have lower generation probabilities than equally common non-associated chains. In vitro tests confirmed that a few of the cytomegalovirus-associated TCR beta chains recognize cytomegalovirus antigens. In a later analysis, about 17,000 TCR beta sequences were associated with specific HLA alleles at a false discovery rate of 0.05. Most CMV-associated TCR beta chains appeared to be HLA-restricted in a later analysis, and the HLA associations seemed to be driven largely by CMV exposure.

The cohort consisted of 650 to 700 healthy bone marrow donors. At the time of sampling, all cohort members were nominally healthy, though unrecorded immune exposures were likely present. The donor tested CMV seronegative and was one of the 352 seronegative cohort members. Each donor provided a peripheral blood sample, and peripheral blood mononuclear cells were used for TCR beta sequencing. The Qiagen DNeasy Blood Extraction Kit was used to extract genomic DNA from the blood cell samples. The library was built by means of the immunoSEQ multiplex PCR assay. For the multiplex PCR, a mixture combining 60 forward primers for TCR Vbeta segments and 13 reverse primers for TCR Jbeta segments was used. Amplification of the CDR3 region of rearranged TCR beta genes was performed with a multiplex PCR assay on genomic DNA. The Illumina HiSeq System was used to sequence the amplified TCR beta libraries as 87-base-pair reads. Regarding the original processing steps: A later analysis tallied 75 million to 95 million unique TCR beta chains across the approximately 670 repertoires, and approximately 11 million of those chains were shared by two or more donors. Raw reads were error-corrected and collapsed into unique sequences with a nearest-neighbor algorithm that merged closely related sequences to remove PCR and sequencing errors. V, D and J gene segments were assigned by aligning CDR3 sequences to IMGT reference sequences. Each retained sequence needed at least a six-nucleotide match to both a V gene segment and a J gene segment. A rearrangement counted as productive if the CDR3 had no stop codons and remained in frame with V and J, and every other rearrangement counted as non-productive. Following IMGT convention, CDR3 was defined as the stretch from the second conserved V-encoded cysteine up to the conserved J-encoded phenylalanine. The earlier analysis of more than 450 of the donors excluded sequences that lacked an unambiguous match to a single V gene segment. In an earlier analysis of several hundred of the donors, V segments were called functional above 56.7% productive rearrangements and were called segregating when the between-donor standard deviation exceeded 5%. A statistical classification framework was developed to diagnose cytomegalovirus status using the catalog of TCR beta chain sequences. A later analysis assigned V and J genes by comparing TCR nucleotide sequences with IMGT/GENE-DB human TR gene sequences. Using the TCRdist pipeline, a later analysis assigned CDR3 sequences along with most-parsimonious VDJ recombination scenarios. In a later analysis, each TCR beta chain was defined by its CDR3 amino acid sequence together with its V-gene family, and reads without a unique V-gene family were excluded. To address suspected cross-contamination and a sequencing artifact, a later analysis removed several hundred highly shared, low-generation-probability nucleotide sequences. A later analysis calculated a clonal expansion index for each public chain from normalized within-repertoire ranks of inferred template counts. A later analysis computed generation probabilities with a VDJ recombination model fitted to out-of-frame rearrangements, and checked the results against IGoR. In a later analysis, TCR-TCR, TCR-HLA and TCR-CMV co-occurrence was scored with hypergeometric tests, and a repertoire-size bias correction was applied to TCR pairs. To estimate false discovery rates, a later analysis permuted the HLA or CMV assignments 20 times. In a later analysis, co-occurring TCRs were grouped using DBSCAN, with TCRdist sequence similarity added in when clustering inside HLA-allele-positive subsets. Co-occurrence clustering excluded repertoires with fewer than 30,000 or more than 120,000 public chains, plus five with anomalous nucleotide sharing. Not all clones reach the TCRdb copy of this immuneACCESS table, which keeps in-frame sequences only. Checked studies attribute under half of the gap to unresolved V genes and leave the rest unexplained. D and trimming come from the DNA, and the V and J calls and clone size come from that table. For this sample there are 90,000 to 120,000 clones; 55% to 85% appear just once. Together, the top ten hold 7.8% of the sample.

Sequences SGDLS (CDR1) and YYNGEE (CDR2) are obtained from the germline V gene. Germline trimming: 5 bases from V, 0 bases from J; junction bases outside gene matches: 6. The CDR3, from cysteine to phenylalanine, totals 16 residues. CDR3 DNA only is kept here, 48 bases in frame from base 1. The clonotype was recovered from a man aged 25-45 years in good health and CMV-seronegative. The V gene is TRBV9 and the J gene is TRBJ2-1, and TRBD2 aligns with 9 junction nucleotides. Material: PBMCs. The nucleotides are TGTGCCAGCAGTAAACGGACTAGCGCCTCCTACAATGAGCAGTTCTTC. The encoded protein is CASSKRTSASYNEQFF.